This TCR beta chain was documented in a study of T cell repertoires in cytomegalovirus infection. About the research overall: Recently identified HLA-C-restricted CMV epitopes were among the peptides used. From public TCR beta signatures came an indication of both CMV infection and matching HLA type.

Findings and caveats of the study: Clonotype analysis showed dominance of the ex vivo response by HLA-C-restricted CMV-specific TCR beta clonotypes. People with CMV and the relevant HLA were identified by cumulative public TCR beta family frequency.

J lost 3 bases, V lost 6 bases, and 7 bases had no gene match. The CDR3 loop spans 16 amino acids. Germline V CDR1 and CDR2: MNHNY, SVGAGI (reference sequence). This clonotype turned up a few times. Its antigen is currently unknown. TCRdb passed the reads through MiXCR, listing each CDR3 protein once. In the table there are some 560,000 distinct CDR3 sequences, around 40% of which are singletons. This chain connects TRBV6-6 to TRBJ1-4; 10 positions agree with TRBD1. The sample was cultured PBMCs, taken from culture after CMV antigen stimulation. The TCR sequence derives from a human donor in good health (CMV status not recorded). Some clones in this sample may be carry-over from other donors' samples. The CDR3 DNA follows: TGTGCCAGCAGAAGGGACAGGGGCGCAGCTAATGAAAAACTGTTTTTT. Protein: CASRRDRGAANEKLFF.